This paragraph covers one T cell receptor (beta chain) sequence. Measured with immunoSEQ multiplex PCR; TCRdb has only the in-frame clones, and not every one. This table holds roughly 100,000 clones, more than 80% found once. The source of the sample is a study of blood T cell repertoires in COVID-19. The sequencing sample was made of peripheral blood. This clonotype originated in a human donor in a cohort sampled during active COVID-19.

The DNA of the CDR3 is TGTGCCAGCAGTCGACTAGCGGGGGGGCCGGATACGCAGTATTTT. Its translation: CASSRLAGGPDTQYF. The rearrangement links TRBV28 to TRBJ2-3, with 14 bases identical to TRBD2. Germline lookup yields CDR1 MDHEN and CDR2 SYDVKM. The CDR3 spans 15 residues. The V gene end was trimmed by 5 bases and the J gene end by 6 bases; junction bases not matched to a gene: 4.